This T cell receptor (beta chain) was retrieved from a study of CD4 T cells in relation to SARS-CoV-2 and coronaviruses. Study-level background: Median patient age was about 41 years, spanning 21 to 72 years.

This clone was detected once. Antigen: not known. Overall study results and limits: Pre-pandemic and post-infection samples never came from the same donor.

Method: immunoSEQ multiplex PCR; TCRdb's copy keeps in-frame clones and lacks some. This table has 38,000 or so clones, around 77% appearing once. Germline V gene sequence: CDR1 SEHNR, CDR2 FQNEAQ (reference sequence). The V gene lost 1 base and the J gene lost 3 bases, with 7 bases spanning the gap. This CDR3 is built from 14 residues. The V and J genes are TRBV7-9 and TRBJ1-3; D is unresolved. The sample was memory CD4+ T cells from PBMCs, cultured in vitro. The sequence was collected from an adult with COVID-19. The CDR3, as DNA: TGTGCCAGCAGCTTAGTAGGGTTTGGAAACACCATATATTTT. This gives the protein CASSLVGFGNTIYF. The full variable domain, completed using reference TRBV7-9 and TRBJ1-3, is DTGVSQNPRHKITKRGQNVTFRCDPISEHNRLYWYRQTLGQGPEFLTYFQNEAQLEKSRLLSDRFSAERPKGSFSTLEIQRTEQGDSAMYLCASSLVGFGNTIYFGEGSWLTVV.